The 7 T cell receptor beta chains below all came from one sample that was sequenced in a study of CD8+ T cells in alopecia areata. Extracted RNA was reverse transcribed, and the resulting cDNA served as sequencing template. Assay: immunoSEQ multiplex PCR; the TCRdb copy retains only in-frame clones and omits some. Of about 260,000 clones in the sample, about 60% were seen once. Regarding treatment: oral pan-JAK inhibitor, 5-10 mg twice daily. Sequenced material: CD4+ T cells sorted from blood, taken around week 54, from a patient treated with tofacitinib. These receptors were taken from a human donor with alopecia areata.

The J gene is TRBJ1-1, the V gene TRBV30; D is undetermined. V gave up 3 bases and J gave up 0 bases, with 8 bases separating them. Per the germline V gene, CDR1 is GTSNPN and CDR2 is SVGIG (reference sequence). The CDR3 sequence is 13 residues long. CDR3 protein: CAWRTTMNTEAFF. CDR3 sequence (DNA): TGTGCCTGGAGAACCACTATGAACACTGAAGCTTTCTTT.

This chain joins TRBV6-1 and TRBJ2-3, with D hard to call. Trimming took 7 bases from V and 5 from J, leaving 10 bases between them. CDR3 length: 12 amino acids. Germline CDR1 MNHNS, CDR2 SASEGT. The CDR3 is CASNPNIDTQYF. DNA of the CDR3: TGTGCCAGCAATCCGAATATAGATACGCAGTATTTT.

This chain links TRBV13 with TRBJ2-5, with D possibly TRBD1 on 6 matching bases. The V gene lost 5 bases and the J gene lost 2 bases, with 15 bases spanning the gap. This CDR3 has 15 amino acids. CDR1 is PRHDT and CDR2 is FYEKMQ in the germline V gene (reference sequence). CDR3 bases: TGTGCCAGCAGCCCCTCTGGACAGATACAAGAGACCCAGTACTTC. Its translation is CASSPSGQIQETQYF.

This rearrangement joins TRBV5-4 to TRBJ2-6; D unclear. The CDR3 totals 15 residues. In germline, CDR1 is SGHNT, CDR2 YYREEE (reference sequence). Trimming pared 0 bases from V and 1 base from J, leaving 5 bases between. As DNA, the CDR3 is TGTGCCAGCAGCTTGGTAAGATCTGGGGCCAACGTCCTGACTTTC. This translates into CASSLVRSGANVLTF.

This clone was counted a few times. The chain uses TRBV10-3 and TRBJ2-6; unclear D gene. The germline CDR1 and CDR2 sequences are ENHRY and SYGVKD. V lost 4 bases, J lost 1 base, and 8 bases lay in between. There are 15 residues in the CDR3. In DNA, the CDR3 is TGTGCCATCAGTGGAACAACTTCTGGGGCCAACGTCCTGACTTTC. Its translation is CAISGTTSGANVLTF.

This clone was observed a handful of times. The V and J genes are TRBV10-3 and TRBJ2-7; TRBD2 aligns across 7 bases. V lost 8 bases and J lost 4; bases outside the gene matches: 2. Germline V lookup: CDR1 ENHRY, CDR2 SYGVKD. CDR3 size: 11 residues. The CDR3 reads CAIGREYEQYF. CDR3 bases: TGTGCCATCGGGAGGGAATACGAGCAGTACTTC.

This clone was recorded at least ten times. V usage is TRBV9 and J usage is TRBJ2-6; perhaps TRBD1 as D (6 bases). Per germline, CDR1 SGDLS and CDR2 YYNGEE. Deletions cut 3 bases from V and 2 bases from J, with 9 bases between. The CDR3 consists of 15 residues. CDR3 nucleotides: TGTGCCAGCAGCGCCTCAGGGGCTGGGGCCAACGTCCTGACTTTC. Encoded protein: CASSASGAGANVLTF. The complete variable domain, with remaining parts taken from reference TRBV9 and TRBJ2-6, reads DSGVTQTPKHLITATGQRVTLRCSPRSGDLSVYWYQQSLDQGLQFLIQYYNGEERAKGNILERFSAQQFPDLHSELNLSSLELGDSALYFCASSASGAGANVLTFGAGSRLTVL.